This entry lists 9 T cell receptor beta chains sequenced from one sample in a study of T cells in Graves' hyperthyroidism and ophthalmopathy (dated by TCRdb to between 2018 and 2021). The library relied on multiplex PCR. Sequencing was carried out with an Illumina HiSeq 2000. The TCR beta CDR3 regions were amplified from the RNA transcripts. The first round of RT-PCR for the TCR CDR3 was performed with the HTBI primer set and the Qiagen OneStep RT-PCR kit. TCRdb reanalyzed the raw reads on its own, using fastp at Q25 for trimming and MiXCR for clone calling, and kept in-frame beta chains. Rows with one shared CDR3 protein collapse into an entry with the most common genes and DNA. Counted in this sample were around 700,000 distinct CDR3 sequences; approximately 36% of them appeared once. The ten largest clones take up less than 35% of the sample. Material for sequencing was blood. The receptors shown here come from a woman aged 35 to 49 with Graves' hyperthyroidism.

In this sample, this clonotype turned up a few times. The chain couples TRBV12-3 or TRBV12-4 to TRBJ2-5; D might be TRBD2 (7 bases). The V gene lost 5 bases and the J gene lost 7 bases, with 17 bases spanning the gap. The CDR3 contains 14 residues. Here the CDR3 DNA reads TGTGCCAGCAGTCCCGTGGGGGGGGCCTGGACCCAGTACTTC. Its translation is CASSPVGGAWTQYF.

The J gene is TRBJ1-1, the V gene TRBV4-3; the D is unclear. CDR3 length: 15 amino acids. From germline, CDR1 is LGHNA and CDR2 YSLEER. V lost 0 bases, J lost 3 bases, and 11 bases lay in between. DNA for the CDR3: TGCGCCAGCAGCCAAGATTCGGGGTGGTACACTGAAGCTTTCTTT. This sequence encodes CASSQDSGWYTEAFF.

Ten or more counts support this clonotype. This chain joins TRBV6-5 and TRBJ1-2; no reliable D call. V dropped 2 bases and J dropped 3 bases, with 10 bases sitting between them. Germline lookup yields CDR1 MNHEY and CDR2 SVGAGI. The CDR3 length is 14 residues. In DNA, the CDR3 is TGTGCCAGCAGTTACGCCAAGGGCCACTATGGCTACACCTTC. It is translated as CASSYAKGHYGYTF.

The rearrangement uses TRBV4-1 and TRBJ1-6; weak D call: TRBD1 (5 bases). The CDR3 runs 16 residues. The ends were cut back, 2 bases at V and 7 bases at J, with 15 bases in the middle. The germline CDR1 and CDR2 sequences are MGHRA and YSYEKL. CDR3 protein: CASSQIQAAPNSPLHF. The DNA for the CDR3 is TGCGCCAGCAGCCAAATACAGGCGGCTCCCAATTCACCCCTCCACTTT.

The table lists this clonotype with many counts. The chain is built from TRBV19 and TRBJ1-1, with 7 bases aligning to TRBD1. From germline, CDR1 is LNHDA and CDR2 SQIVND (reference sequence). The CDR3 covers 14 residues. V was clipped by 6 bases and J by 8 bases; unmatched bases: 12. The CDR3 bases are TGTGCCAGTAGGCGAGCTTGGGACAGCCTCGAAGCTTTCTTT. Residues: CASRRAWDSLEAFF.

This sequence joins TRBV3-1 and TRBJ2-5; maybe TRBD2 (6 bases). V was pared by 5 bases and J by 5 bases, with 15 bases between. Germline CDR1 LGHDT, CDR2 YNNKEL (reference sequence). The CDR3 extends over 14 amino acids. CDR3 loop: CASSDTGRMETQYF. The CDR3 DNA is TGTGCCAGCAGCGATACCGGGAGAATGGAGACCCAGTACTTC.

This clonotype was counted only a few times. The chain joins TRBV11-2 to TRBJ1-2; 8 nucleotides match TRBD1. V shed 7 bases, J shed 8 bases, and the junction held 18 bases outside the gene matches. Germline V CDR1 and CDR2: SGHAT, FQNNGV. The length of the CDR3 is 16 residues. In DNA form, the CDR3 reads TGTGCCAGCACTGCTTATGGTGACAGGGGCCCGCGGGGCTACACCTTC. Translation gives CASTAYGDRGPRGYTF.

The V and J genes are TRBV13 and TRBJ1-2; tentatively, D is TRBD1 (6 bases). The CDR3 covers 15 residues. V lost 5 bases and J 7 bases, leaving 20 bases between the germline ends. Germline V gives CDR1 PRHDT, CDR2 FYEKMQ (reference sequence). CDR3 in amino acids: CASSPWTGGYGGYTF. CDR3 sequence (DNA): TGTGCCAGCAGCCCGTGGACGGGGGGCTACGGTGGCTACACCTTC.

The CDR3 DNA reads as TGTGCCAGCAGTGGAGGGACAGGGAGGCAAGAGACCCAGCATTTT. Its protein is CASSGGTGRQETQHF. The chain has TRBV2 and TRBJ1-5, with 9 bases lining up with TRBD1. The V and J ends lost 4 bases and 11 bases, in that order; junction bases with no gene match: 12. Looked up from germline, CDR1 is SNHLY and CDR2 is FYNNEI. This CDR3 has 15 residues.